These 25 T cell receptor beta chains came from one sample sequenced in a study of tumor-infiltrating lymphocytes in localized non-small cell lung cancer. Here immunoSEQ multiplex PCR was the method, and the copy in TCRdb shows in-frame clones only, minus some. The sample lists approximately 15,000 clones, roughly three quarters occurring once. What was sequenced was lung tumor tissue. These receptors were taken from a human donor with non-small cell lung cancer.

The V and J genes are TRBV5-1 and TRBJ2-2; D gene ambiguous. This CDR3 spans 15 amino acids. Trimming stripped 0 bases from V and 0 bases from J, with 6 bases between. CDR1 and CDR2 from the germline V gene are SGHRS and YFSETQ. The CDR3 loop is CASSLGSSNTGELFF. The CDR3 DNA sequence: TGCGCCAGCAGCTTGGGCAGCTCGAACACCGGGGAGCTGTTTTTT.

The rearrangement uses TRBV7-2 and TRBJ2-5, with D unclear. The CDR3 has 15 residues. Germline V lookup: CDR1 SGHTA, CDR2 FQGNSA. Trimming stripped 5 bases from V and 2 bases from J, with 15 bases between. The CDR3 coding sequence is TGTGCCAGCAGCGCTCTGTGGGGTTCACAAGAGACCCAGTACTTC. Its translation: CASSALWGSQETQYF.

The chain employs TRBV28 and TRBJ2-7; tentatively, D is TRBD2 (6 bases). Germline V gene data show CDR1 as MDHEN and CDR2 as SYDVKM. V lost 6 bases to trimming and J lost 2 bases, with 17 bases between them. This CDR3 is built from 15 residues. CDR3 region: CASSGDLSRPYEQYF. CDR3 DNA sequence: TGTGCCAGCAGCGGGGACTTGAGCAGACCCTACGAGCAGTACTTC.

The V and J genes are TRBV28 and TRBJ2-3; no reliable D call. The V and J ends lost 5 bases and 6 bases respectively, with 9 bases between them. CDR3 length: 12 residues. Germline V lookup: CDR1 MDHEN, CDR2 SYDVKM. CDR3 sequence reads: CASSQRTDTQYF. The CDR3 coding sequence is TGTGCCAGCAGTCAACGGACGGATACGCAGTATTTT.

This sequence joins TRBV6-1 and TRBJ2-5; a weak D match, TRBD1 (6 bases). The CDR3 has 14 amino acids. Deletions cut 4 bases from V and 1 base from J, with 10 bases between. Germline lookup yields CDR1 MNHNS and CDR2 SASEGT. In DNA form, the CDR3 reads TGTGCCAGCAGTGTAGGGACATTCCAAGAGACCCAGTACTTC. Its protein is CASSVGTFQETQYF.

V gene TRBV5-1 combines with J gene TRBJ1-1; D is ambiguous. CDR3 length: 14 amino acids. Trimming removed 0 bases at V and 1 base at J, with 7 bases between. CDR1 and CDR2 (germline): SGHRS, YFSETQ. This CDR3 reads CASSLGGRNTEAFF. CDR3 DNA sequence: TGCGCCAGCAGCTTGGGAGGGAGGAACACTGAAGCTTTCTTT.

V usage is TRBV11-2 and J usage is TRBJ1-2; D is possibly TRBD1 (5 bases). The germline CDR1 and CDR2 sequences are SGHAT and FQNNGV. The CDR3 extends over 15 amino acids. Trimming left V 2 bases short and J 8 bases short, with 18 bases between. The CDR3 sequence is CASSLHGRDMEGYTF. In nucleotides, the CDR3 is TGTGCCAGCAGCTTACATGGCAGGGATATGGAGGGCTACACCTTC. Complete variable domain (other parts from reference TRBV11-2 and TRBJ1-2): EAGVAQSPRYKIIEKRQSVAFWCNPISGHATLYWYQQILGQGPKLLIQFQNNGVVDDSQLPKDRFSAERLKGVDSTLKIQPAKLEDSAVYLCASSLHGRDMEGYTFGSGTRLTVV.

The chain joins TRBV6-5 to TRBJ2-7; D ambiguous. V was pared by 1 base and J by 6 bases, with 16 bases between. The germline V gene encodes CDR1 MNHEY and CDR2 SVGAGI. The CDR3 totals 15 residues. CDR3 loop: CASSYLAGHIVEQYF. The DNA of the CDR3 is TGTGCCAGCAGTTACTTGGCAGGCCACATCGTCGAGCAGTACTTC.

The chain links TRBV19 to TRBJ1-1; TRBD1 aligns across 9 bases. Per germline, CDR1 LNHDA and CDR2 SQIVND (reference sequence). This CDR3 has 14 amino acids. V was clipped by 4 bases and J by 5 bases; unmatched bases: 5. The CDR3, as DNA: TGTGCCAGTAGTAATACAGGGGGCTCGACTGAAGCTTTCTTT. As protein: CASSNTGGSTEAFF.

This chain uses TRBV10-3 with TRBJ2-2, with TRBD2 matching over 14 bases. The CDR3 extends over 14 amino acids. V trimming: 8 bases; J trimming: 6 bases; junction bases outside the gene matches: 2. In germline, CDR1 is ENHRY, CDR2 SYGVKD. The CDR3 sequence: CAIGGLAGAGELFF. The CDR3 nucleotides read TGTGCCATCGGGGGACTAGCGGGGGCCGGGGAGCTGTTTTTT.

This clone was counted a few times. The chain employs TRBV15 and TRBJ2-5; D is possibly TRBD2 (7 bases). Germline-derived CDR1 and CDR2 are LNHNV and YYDKDF (reference sequence). The germline V and J ends were trimmed by 0 bases and 1 base, with 12 bases remaining between them. The CDR3 is made up of 16 amino acids. This CDR3 is CATSRDRGGAQETQYF. The DNA for the CDR3 is TGTGCCACCAGCAGAGATAGGGGGGGGGCCCAAGAGACCCAGTACTTC.

This rearrangement joins TRBV6-6 to TRBJ1-1; TRBD1 agrees at 9 bases. CDR3 length: 16 residues. Per the germline V gene, CDR1 is MNHNY and CDR2 is SVGAGI (reference sequence). V lost 6 bases to trimming and J lost 1 base; unmatched junction nucleotides: 9. The CDR3 region is CASRDQRGQGNTEAFF. The CDR3 DNA follows: TGTGCCAGCAGGGACCAACGGGGACAGGGGAACACTGAAGCTTTCTTT.

The genes are TRBV30 and TRBJ2-7; D call uncertain. CDR1 and CDR2 from the germline V gene are GTSNPN and SVGIG (reference sequence). V was cut by 7 bases and J by 5 bases, with 12 bases left in between. The CDR3 contains 11 residues. CDR3 protein: CAYRTADEQYF. CDR3 nucleotides: TGTGCCTACCGGACGGCGGACGAGCAGTACTTC.

This chain connects TRBV30 to TRBJ2-7, with D unclear. Trimming removed 3 bases at V and 0 bases at J, with 9 bases between. Germline V lookup: CDR1 GTSNPN, CDR2 SVGIG (reference sequence). CDR3 length: 13 amino acids. CDR3 coding DNA: TGTGCCTGGAGGCGATCCCGCTCCTACGAGCAGTACTTC. Its protein product is CAWRRSRSYEQYF.

This clone occurred a few times. The CDR3 DNA sequence: TGTGCCAGCAGCAATGGACTAGCGTGGGAGACCCAGTACTTC. This translates into CASSNGLAWETQYF. The chain employs TRBV5-6 and TRBJ2-5, with 9 bases identical to TRBD2. J gave up 5 bases and V 4 bases, and 6 bases lay outside the gene matches. This CDR3 has 14 residues. Germline V gene sequence: CDR1 SGHDT, CDR2 YYEEEE.

The chain carries TRBV27 and TRBJ1-2, with 7 bases identical to TRBD1. The CDR3 totals 14 residues. CDR1 is MNHEY, CDR2 SMNVEV, per germline (reference sequence). Trimming cost V 5 bases and J 8 bases; bases outside gene matches: 11. CDR3 nucleotide sequence: TGTGCCAGCAGTCCATCGACAGGGCCGGGGGGCTACACCTTC. This encodes CASSPSTGPGGYTF.

In its sample, this clone was seen once. Different DNA sequences within this sample yield the same CDR3. The V and J genes are TRBV2 and TRBJ2-7, with a possible D match to TRBD2 (5 bases). Per the germline V gene, CDR1 is SNHLY and CDR2 is FYNNEI. Deletions cut 4 bases from V and 7 bases from J, with 11 bases between. The CDR3 extends over 12 amino acids. CDR3 in amino acids: CASSGDSGEQYF. The DNA of the CDR3 is TGTGCCAGCAGTGGAGACTCGGGGGAGCAGTACTTC.

The chain recombines TRBV7-2 with TRBJ2-2; possible D gene TRBD1, 5 bases. The CDR3 sequence is 14 residues long. CDR1 is SGHTA and CDR2 is FQGNSA in the germline V gene. V gave up 8 bases and J gave up 0 bases, with 10 bases separating them. CDR3 sequence (DNA): TGTGCCAGCCTAGTACAGGCGAACACCGGGGAGCTGTTTTTT. It codes for CASLVQANTGELFF.

The chain combines TRBV6-4 with TRBJ2-1, with 8 bases aligning to TRBD2. The CDR3 has 14 residues. J gave up 6 bases and V 6 bases, and 7 bases lay outside the gene matches. Germline V gene data show CDR1 as MRHNA and CDR2 as SNTAGT. The CDR3 DNA follows: TGTGCCAGCAGCGGAGCGGGGGAGGGCAATGAGCAGTTCTTC. Protein sequence: CASSGAGEGNEQFF.

This clone has more than one count but fewer than ten. The CDR3 DNA follows: TGTGCCAGCAGCGCAGAGAGGACAGGGGGTTACTATGGCTACACCTTC. This sequence encodes CASSAERTGGYYGYTF. This chain links TRBV2 with TRBJ1-2, with 10 bases lining up with TRBD1. The CDR3 extends over 16 amino acids. Trimming removed 6 bases from V and 3 bases from J; junction bases left unmatched: 10. Germline-derived CDR1 and CDR2 are SNHLY and FYNNEI.

The chain joins TRBV2 to TRBJ1-2; D not certain. Germline V gene sequence: CDR1 SNHLY, CDR2 FYNNEI. Trimming removed 1 base at V and 8 bases at J, with 14 bases between. CDR3 size: 14 residues. CDR3 in DNA: TGTGCCAGCAGTGAAGTTGGCGGTCACACCGGCTACACCTTC. It yields the protein CASSEVGGHTGYTF.

In DNA, the CDR3 is TGTGCCAGCAGCGCCGGACAGGGGGCTTACACCATATATTTT. This gives the protein CASSAGQGAYTIYF. The genes are TRBV7-2 and TRBJ1-3, with 11 bases matching TRBD1. Per the germline V gene, CDR1 is SGHTA and CDR2 is FQGNSA. The V segment lost 5 bases and the J segment 8 bases; nucleotides outside the gene matches: 5. The CDR3 spans 14 residues.

The chain has TRBV29-1 and TRBJ2-2; D possibly corresponds to TRBD1 (5 bases). The V gene's germline CDR1 is SQVTM and CDR2 ANQGSEA. This CDR3 region has 11 residues. The ends were cut back, 5 bases at V and 7 bases at J, with 8 bases in the middle. CDR3 amino acids: CSVRQRGELFF. DNA for the CDR3: TGCAGCGTTCGACAGCGCGGGGAGCTGTTTTTT.

V is TRBV6-1 and J is TRBJ1-2; tentatively, D is TRBD1 (5 bases). Per the germline V gene, CDR1 is MNHNS and CDR2 is SASEGT. Deletions cut 7 bases from V and 0 bases from J, with 15 bases between. The CDR3 is 15 amino acids. CDR3 DNA: TGTGCCAGCATTCACACAGGCGATTCTAACTATGGCTACACCTTC. Protein sequence: CASIHTGDSNYGYTF.

J is TRBJ1-2 and V is TRBV6-6, with 7 nucleotides matching TRBD1. Germline assignment: CDR1 MNHNY and CDR2 SVGAGI (reference sequence). Trimming removed 10 bases from V and 7 bases from J; junction bases left unmatched: 9. The CDR3 is made up of 12 amino acids. The DNA of the CDR3 is TGTGCCATCTTCGATACAGGGGTTGGCTACACCTTC. Translated, it gives CAIFDTGVGYTF.